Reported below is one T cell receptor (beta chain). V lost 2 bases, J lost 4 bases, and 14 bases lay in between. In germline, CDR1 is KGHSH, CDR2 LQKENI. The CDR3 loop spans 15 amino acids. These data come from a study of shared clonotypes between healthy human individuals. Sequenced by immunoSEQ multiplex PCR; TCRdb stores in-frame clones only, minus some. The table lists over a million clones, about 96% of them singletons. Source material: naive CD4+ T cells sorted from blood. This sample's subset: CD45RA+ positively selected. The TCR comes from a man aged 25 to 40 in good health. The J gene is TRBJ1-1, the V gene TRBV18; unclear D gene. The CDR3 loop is CASSPDPLVGTEAFF. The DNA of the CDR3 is TGTGCCAGCTCACCAGACCCACTCGTGGGCACTGAAGCTTTCTTT.